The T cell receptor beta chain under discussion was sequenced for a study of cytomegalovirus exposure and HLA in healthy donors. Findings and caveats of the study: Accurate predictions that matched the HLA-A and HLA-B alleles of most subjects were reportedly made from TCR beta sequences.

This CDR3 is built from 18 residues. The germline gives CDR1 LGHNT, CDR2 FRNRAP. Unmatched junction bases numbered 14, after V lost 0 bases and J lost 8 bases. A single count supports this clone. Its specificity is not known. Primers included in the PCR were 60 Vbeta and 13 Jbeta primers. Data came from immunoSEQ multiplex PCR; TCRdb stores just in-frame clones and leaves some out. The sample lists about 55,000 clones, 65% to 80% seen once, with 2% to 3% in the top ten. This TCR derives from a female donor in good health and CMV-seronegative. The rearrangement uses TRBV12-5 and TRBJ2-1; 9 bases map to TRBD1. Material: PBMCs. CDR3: CASGLVRTGDDRTDEQFF. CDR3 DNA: TGTGCTAGTGGTTTGGTACGGACAGGGGATGACCGTACCGATGAGCAGTTCTTC.